This T cell receptor (beta chain) is drawn from a study of T cell responses to AZD1222 COVID-19 vaccine. Study-wide points: Unmutated regions of variants are reportedly targeted by nearly half of spike-specific TCRs.

With regard to this clone: Its target is unknown.

With V trimmed by 3 bases and J by 5 bases, 8 bases remained unmatched. The CDR3 length is 16 residues. Germline V gene data show CDR1 as MGHRA and CDR2 as YSYEKL. Sequencing used immunoSEQ multiplex PCR; TCRdb keeps in-frame clones, though not all of them. The profile shows around 190,000 clones, around 92% of them singletons. This clonotype was sampled from an adult in good health. Sequenced here: peripheral blood, sampled on day 0 of AZD1222 vaccination. The chain has TRBV4-1 and TRBJ1-5; 9 nucleotides match TRBD1. As DNA, the CDR3 is TGCGCCAGCAGCCACCCTCCGGGACAGGGAGATCAGCCCCAGCATTTT. It yields the protein CASSHPPGQGDQPQHF.